The next 29 T cell receptor beta chains were all read from a single sample in a study of blood T cells in healthy people across ages. The second PCR ran 7 to 11 cycles with a sample-barcoded 5' primer and J-beta primers. TCRdb re-analysed the 5' RACE reads in MiXCR, keeping a single row per CDR3 protein. This table has hundreds of thousands of distinct CDR3 sequences, about 61% appearing once. Sequencing was done on a sample of blood. Receptors were obtained from a man aged 35-49 years in good health.

The rearrangement joins TRBV27 to TRBJ2-1; D unresolved. The CDR3 extends over 11 amino acids. V lost 7 bases to trimming and J lost 6 bases, with 7 bases between them. Germline V gives CDR1 MNHEY, CDR2 SMNVEV (reference sequence). The CDR3 reads CASTQANEQFF. CDR3 sequence (DNA): TGTGCCAGCACCCAAGCCAATGAGCAGTTCTTC.

The CDR3 region has the DNA TGTGCCAGCAGCCGGACAGAGATCTACGAGCAGTACTTC. It translates to CASSRTEIYEQYF. The V call is TRBV5-5, the J call TRBJ2-5, with TRBD1 as a possible D gene (6 bases). The J call is doubtful: the DNA matches TRBJ2-7 better. The germline gives CDR1 SGHKS, CDR2 YYEKEE (reference sequence). This CDR3 spans 13 amino acids.

The chain has TRBV6-1 and TRBJ2-7; a possible D gene is TRBD1 (6 bases). Trimming pared 6 bases from V and 3 bases from J, leaving 9 bases between. CDR1 is MNHNS, CDR2 SASEGT, per germline. The CDR3 is 12 residues long. CDR3 in amino acids: CASRKQGYEQYF. The CDR3 DNA follows: TGTGCCAGCAGAAAACAGGGCTACGAGCAGTACTTC.

The V and J genes are TRBV4-2 and TRBJ2-1; D unresolved. The V end lost 0 bases, the J end lost 5 bases, and 8 bases lay between the germline ends. The CDR3 is 14 amino acids. Germline V gene lookup returns CDR1 LGHNA and CDR2 YNFKEQ. This chain's CDR3 is CASSQERYNNEQFF. CDR3 nucleotides: TGTGCCAGCAGCCAAGAGCGATATAACAATGAGCAGTTCTTC.

In its sample, this clonotype was seen a few times. CDR3 in DNA: TGCAGTGCTAGAGGGTTGGGGACGAACTACGAGCAGTACTTC. Translated: CSARGLGTNYEQYF. J is TRBJ2-7 and V is TRBV20-1, with D perhaps matching TRBD1 or TRBD2 (5 bases each). Germline assignment: CDR1 DFQATT and CDR2 SNEGSKA (reference sequence). V lost 1 base and J 3 bases, leaving 13 bases between the germline ends. This CDR3 has 14 residues.

This chain connects TRBV29-1 to TRBJ2-1, with 11 bases identical to TRBD2. CDR1 is SQVTM and CDR2 is ANQGSEA in the germline V gene. J was trimmed by 4 bases and V by 5 bases; bases with no gene match: 10. The CDR3 runs 16 residues. CDR3 in amino acids: CSVSMTSGNRYNEQFF. DNA of the CDR3: TGCAGCGTTTCCATGACTAGCGGGAATCGGTACAATGAGCAGTTCTTC.

This clonotype has just a few counts. CDR3 amino acids: CASSSSSGVLYEQYF. CDR3 in DNA: TGTGCCAGCAGCTCCTCTAGCGGGGTCCTCTACGAGCAGTACTTC. V gene TRBV7-2 combines with J gene TRBJ2-7; 9 bases fit TRBD2. J gave up 3 bases and V 4 bases, and 7 bases lay outside the gene matches. The CDR3 covers 15 residues. The V gene's germline CDR1 is SGHTA and CDR2 FQGNSA.

The chain couples TRBV29-1 to TRBJ2-5; 7 bases match TRBD2. After removal of 7 bases from V and 4 bases from J, the junction contained 6 bases not matched to a gene. This CDR3 comprises 12 residues. Germline loops: CDR1 SQVTM, CDR2 ANQGSEA. CDR3 sequence reads: CSGGASGETQYF. The CDR3 coding sequence is TGCAGCGGAGGGGCTAGCGGAGAGACCCAGTACTTC.

A note on this clonotype: A read error is possible here, since a much larger clone lies one base away. V and J are TRBV7-2 and TRBJ2-3, with D unresolved. V dropped 5 bases and J dropped 1 base, with 10 bases sitting between them. Germline lookup yields CDR1 SGHTA and CDR2 FQGNSA. CDR3 size: 14 residues. In DNA, the CDR3 is TGTGCCAGCAGCGTAGGTCGGGGCACAGATACGCAGTATTTT. Its protein product is CASSVGRGTDTQYF.

This chain joins TRBV7-2 and TRBJ2-5; 10 nucleotides align to TRBD2. The CDR3 contains 18 residues. Trimming at V came to 1 base and at J to 4 bases, leaving 12 bases not matched to a gene. Germline assignment: CDR1 SGHTA and CDR2 FQGNSA. The CDR3 spells CASSLVGPSASGRETQYF. CDR3 DNA: TGTGCCAGCAGCTTAGTCGGTCCCTCGGCTAGCGGGAGAGAGACCCAGTACTTC.

The chain couples TRBV9 to TRBJ2-3; no firm D call. Trimming left V 3 bases short and J 6 bases short, with 11 bases between. CDR3 size: 13 residues. Germline V lookup: CDR1 SGDLS, CDR2 YYNGEE. DNA of the CDR3: TGTGCCAGCAGCGCGGACCGTTTGGATACGCAGTATTTT. Residues: CASSADRLDTQYF.

J is TRBJ2-7 and V is TRBV29-1; TRBD2 aligns across 10 bases. The CDR3 has 15 amino acids. The germline gives CDR1 SQVTM, CDR2 ANQGSEA. J gave up 4 bases and V 1 base, and 7 bases lay outside the gene matches. The CDR3 DNA is TGCAGCGTTGAAGTAGAGGGGACTAGCGTATACGAGCAGTACTTC. Protein sequence: CSVEVEGTSVYEQYF.

A few counts support this clonotype. The chain uses TRBV3-1 and TRBJ2-7; 7 bases map to TRBD2. V lost 10 bases to trimming and J lost 0 bases; unmatched junction nucleotides: 6. The germline V gene has CDR1 LGHDT and CDR2 YNNKEL (reference sequence). CDR3 length equals 13 residues. This CDR3 reads CATRDYLSYEQYF. The DNA of the CDR3 is TGTGCCACCCGGGACTATCTCTCCTACGAGCAGTACTTC.

This chain's CDR3 is CSVRGSTEAFF. CDR3 nucleotide sequence: TGCAGCGTTCGTGGGAGCACTGAAGCTTTCTTT. This chain uses TRBV29-1 with TRBJ1-1; D gene ambiguous. This CDR3 contains 11 residues. CDR1 SQVTM and CDR2 ANQGSEA come from the germline V gene. The ends were cut back, 5 bases at V and 4 bases at J, with 8 bases in the middle.

There are a few counts of this clonotype. The chain joins TRBV27 to TRBJ1-2; D possibly corresponds to TRBD1 (6 bases). Per the germline V gene, CDR1 is MNHEY and CDR2 is SMNVEV (reference sequence). The CDR3 has 14 amino acids. V was pared by 3 bases and J by 5 bases, with 13 bases between. The CDR3 nucleotides read TGTGCCAGCAGTTTGGGCAGGGGTGATTATGGCTACACCTTC. Protein product: CASSLGRGDYGYTF.

The V gene is TRBV4-2, the J gene TRBJ2-3; D not certain. Trimming cost V 0 bases and J 11 bases, with 9 bases left between them. The CDR3 covers 12 residues. Germline-derived CDR1 and CDR2 are LGHNA and YNFKEQ. The DNA for the CDR3 is TGTGCCAGCAGCCAAGATAGAGGCGGGCAGTATTTT. Protein: CASSQDRGGQYF.

V and J are TRBV7-3 and TRBJ2-2, with D unresolved. This CDR3 contains 14 residues. CDR1 is SGHTA, CDR2 FQGTGA, per germline. Trimming took off 7 bases at V and 2 bases at J, with 11 bases between the two ends. CDR3 nucleotide sequence: TGTGCCAGCACAATGAACTTAAACACCGGGGAGCTGTTTTTT. Protein product: CASTMNLNTGELFF. The variable domain in full, completed from reference TRBV7-3 and TRBJ2-2, reads GAGVSQTPSNKVTEKGKYVELRCDPISGHTALYWYRQSLGQGPEFLIYFQGTGAADDSGLPNDRFFAVRPEGSVSTLKIQRTERGDSAVYLCASTMNLNTGELFFGEGSRLTVL.

V is TRBV7-2 and J is TRBJ2-4, with unresolved D. CDR1 is SGHTA and CDR2 is FQGNSA in the germline V gene. Trimming removed 5 bases at V and 0 bases at J, with 5 bases between. CDR3 length: 13 amino acids. The CDR3 loop reads CASSQLAKNIQYF. The CDR3, as DNA: TGTGCCAGCAGCCAACTAGCCAAAAACATTCAGTACTTC.

This clonotype has only a few counts. The J gene is TRBJ2-1, the V gene TRBV7-3; perhaps D is TRBD1 or TRBD2 (6 bases each). The CDR3 spans 16 residues. Per the germline V gene, CDR1 is SGHTA and CDR2 is FQGTGA. The ends were cut back, 2 bases at V and 0 bases at J, with 11 bases in the middle. The CDR3 DNA is TGTGCCAGCAGCTTATCTAGGGGGGCCTCCTACAATGAGCAGTTCTTC. Translation: CASSLSRGASYNEQFF.

V usage is TRBV6-1 and J usage is TRBJ1-6, with a tentative D call TRBD1 (6 bases). CDR3 size: 15 residues. Trimming took 2 bases from V and 7 from J, leaving 12 bases between them. Germline-derived CDR1 and CDR2 are MNHNS and SASEGT. CDR3 protein: CASSESRQGNSPLHF. CDR3 DNA sequence: TGTGCCAGCAGTGAAAGTAGGCAGGGGAATTCACCCCTCCACTTT.

This chain connects TRBV4-3 to TRBJ2-7, with TRBD2 as a possible D gene (6 bases). Trimming took 4 bases from V and 0 from J, leaving 22 bases between them. This CDR3 has 18 amino acids. In germline, CDR1 is LGHNA, CDR2 YSLEER. This CDR3 reads CASSLRLVGGLNSYEQYF. CDR3 DNA sequence: TGCGCCAGCAGCCTAAGACTAGTGGGAGGACTAAACTCCTACGAGCAGTACTTC.

This clonotype was seen a handful of times. V usage is TRBV28 and J usage is TRBJ2-5, with TRBD2 identical over 9 bases. This CDR3 spans 18 amino acids. V was pared by 3 bases and J by 5 bases, with 16 bases of the junction left unmatched. Germline loops: CDR1 MDHEN, CDR2 SYDVKM. CDR3: CASSFFSLVAGDMETQYF. CDR3 in DNA: TGTGCCAGCAGTTTTTTTTCTTTGGTAGCGGGAGATATGGAGACCCAGTACTTC. The complete variable domain, with remaining parts taken from reference TRBV28 and TRBJ2-5, reads DVKVTQSSRYLVKRTGEKVFLECVQDMDHENMFWYRQDPGLGLRLIYFSYDVKMKEKGDIPEGYSVSREKKERFSLILESASTNQTSMYLCASSFFSLVAGDMETQYFGPGTRLLVL.

This clonotype was detected only a few times. This chain uses TRBV25-1 with TRBJ1-2; the D gene is possibly TRBD1 (5 bases). The CDR3 sequence is 13 residues long. V shed 10 bases and J shed 2 bases, with 14 bases lying between them. CDR1 and CDR2 from the germline V gene are MGHDK and SYGVNS. The CDR3 coding sequence is TGTGCCACCACGGGGCAGGGAAACTATGGCTACACCTTC. Translation gives CATTGQGNYGYTF.

This clonotype was detected a few times. This chain links TRBV4-2 with TRBJ2-3; D gene uncertain. The CDR3 contains 13 residues. V gave up 3 bases and J gave up 3 bases, with 7 bases separating them. The germline V gene has CDR1 LGHNA and CDR2 YNFKEQ. The DNA for the CDR3 is TGTGCCAGCAGCCATCGTAATACAGATACGCAGTATTTT. It codes for CASSHRNTDTQYF.

The chain has TRBV13 and TRBJ2-1; D is possibly TRBD2 (5 bases). Germline CDR1 PRHDT, CDR2 FYEKMQ (reference sequence). Trimming cost V 3 bases and J 0 bases, with 12 bases left between them. The CDR3 runs to 16 residues. CDR3 nucleotides: TGTGCCAGCAGCTTCGTAGCGCTAAGCTCCTACAATGAGCAGTTCTTC. This gives the protein CASSFVALSSYNEQFF.

The chain has TRBV11-2 and TRBJ2-5, with D uncertain. V was shortened by 5 bases and J by 5 bases, with 15 bases between the two germline ends. The CDR3 is made up of 14 amino acids. Germline-derived CDR1 and CDR2 are SGHAT and FQNNGV. The CDR3 nucleotides are TGTGCCAGCAGCAATTCTCTTCGGGTGGAGACCCAGTACTTC. Protein sequence: CASSNSLRVETQYF.

The rearrangement uses TRBV7-9 and TRBJ2-1; the D is unclear. The CDR3 contains 13 residues. Germline CDR1 reads SEHNR; CDR2 reads FQNEAQ (reference sequence). Between the trimmed V and J ends, which lost 5 bases and 10 bases, there was a span of 15 bases. CDR3 DNA sequence: TGTGCCAGCAGCCCGGCTATTTATGACGAGCAGTTCTTC. This encodes CASSPAIYDEQFF.

J is TRBJ2-2 and V is TRBV5-1, with a tentative D call TRBD1 (6 bases). The CDR3 has 16 amino acids. V was pared by 0 bases and J by 0 bases, with 9 bases between. CDR1 is SGHRS, CDR2 YFSETQ, per germline. CDR3 amino acids: CASSLGQGTNTGELFF. CDR3 nucleotide sequence: TGCGCCAGCAGCTTGGGCCAGGGGACGAACACCGGGGAGCTGTTTTTT.

The chain couples TRBV29-1 to TRBJ2-3; TRBD1 matches 10 bases. From germline, CDR1 is SQVTM and CDR2 ANQGSEA. V shed 5 bases and J 1 base; nucleotides not matched to a gene: 6. The CDR3 length is 15 residues. CDR3 sequence reads: CSVSGGTGGTDTQYF. The CDR3 bases are TGCAGCGTTAGCGGTGGGACAGGGGGCACAGATACGCAGTATTTT.